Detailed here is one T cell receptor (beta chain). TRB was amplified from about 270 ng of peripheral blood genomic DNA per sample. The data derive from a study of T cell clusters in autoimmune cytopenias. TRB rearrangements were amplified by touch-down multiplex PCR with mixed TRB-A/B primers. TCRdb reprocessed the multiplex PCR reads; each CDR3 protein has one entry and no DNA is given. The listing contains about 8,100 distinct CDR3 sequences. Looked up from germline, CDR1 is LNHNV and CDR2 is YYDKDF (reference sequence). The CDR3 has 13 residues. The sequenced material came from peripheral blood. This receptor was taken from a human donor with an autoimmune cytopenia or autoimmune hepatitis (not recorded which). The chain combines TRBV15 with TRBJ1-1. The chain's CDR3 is CATSRGYNTEAFF.